This T cell receptor (beta chain) was identified during a study of shared clonotypes between healthy human individuals. CDR3 length equals 16 residues. V lost 1 base, J lost 3 bases, and 3 bases stayed unmatched. CDR1 is MGHRA, CDR2 YSYEKL, per germline. Comment on this clone: Its specificity is not known.

Overall study findings and caveats: Rarefaction curves obtained for sorted subsets showed sequencing incomplete despite large depth.

An assay was performed, and its level was deep. Replicate sorted-subset PCRs were loaded with 150 to 250 ng DNA, 29,000 or so T cell genomes. Produced via immunoSEQ multiplex PCR; TCRdb's table is partial and in-frame only. The data show fewer than 3 million clones, with under 95% seen just once and around 0.35% held by the top ten. The sequencing input was naive CD4+ T cells from PBMCs. Subset meaning: CD45RA+ positively selected. The gene calls are TRBV4-1 and TRBJ2-1, with 10 bases fitting TRBD1. The TCR originated in a man younger than 35 in good health. Some clones in this sample may be carry-over from other donors' samples. The CDR3 nucleotides are TGCGCCAGCAGCCAAGTGGGGACAGGGGACTACAATGAGCAGTTCTTC. Translating gives CASSQVGTGDYNEQFF.